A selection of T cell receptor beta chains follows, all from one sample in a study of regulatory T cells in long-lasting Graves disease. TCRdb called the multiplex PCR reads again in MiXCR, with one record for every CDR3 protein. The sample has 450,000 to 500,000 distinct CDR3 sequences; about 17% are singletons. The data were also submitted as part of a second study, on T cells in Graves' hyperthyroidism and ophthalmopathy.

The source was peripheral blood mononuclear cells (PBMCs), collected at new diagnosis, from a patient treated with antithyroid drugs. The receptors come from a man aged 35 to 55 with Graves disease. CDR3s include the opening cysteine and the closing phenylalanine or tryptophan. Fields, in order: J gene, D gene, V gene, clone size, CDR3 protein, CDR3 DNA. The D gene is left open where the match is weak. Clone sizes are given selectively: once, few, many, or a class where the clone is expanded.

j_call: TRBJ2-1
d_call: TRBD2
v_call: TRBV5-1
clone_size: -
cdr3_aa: CASSFTSGRGDEQFF
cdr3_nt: TGCGCCAGCAGTTTCACTAGCGGGAGGGGCGATGAGCAGTTCTTC

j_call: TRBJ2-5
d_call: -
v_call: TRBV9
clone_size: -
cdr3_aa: CASSVDPDGTQYF
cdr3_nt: TGTGCCAGCAGCGTAGACCCCGATGGGACCCAGTACTTC

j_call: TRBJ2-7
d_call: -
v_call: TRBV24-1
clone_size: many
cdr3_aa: CATSDSGSYEQYF
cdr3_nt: TGTGCCACCAGTGATTCCGGATCCTACGAGCAGTACTTC

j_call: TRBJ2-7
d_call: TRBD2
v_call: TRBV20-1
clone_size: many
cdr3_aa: CSVVAGGLEQYF
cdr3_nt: TGCAGTGTAGTAGCGGGAGGTCTCGAGCAGTACTTC

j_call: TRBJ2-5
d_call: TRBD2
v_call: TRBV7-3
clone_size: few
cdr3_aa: CASGVAGGRGETQYF
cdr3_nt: TGTGCCAGCGGAGTAGCGGGAGGGCGTGGCGAGACCCAGTACTTC

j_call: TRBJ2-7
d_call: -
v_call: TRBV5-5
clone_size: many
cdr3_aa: CASRYIGTQTYEQYF
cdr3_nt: TGTGCCAGCAGGTACATCGGGACACAGACCTACGAGCAGTACTTC

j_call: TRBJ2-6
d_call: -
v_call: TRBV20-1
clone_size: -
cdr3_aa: CSARPRQGANVLTF
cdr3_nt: TGCAGTGCTAGGCCTCGGCAAGGGGCCAACGTCCTGACTTTC

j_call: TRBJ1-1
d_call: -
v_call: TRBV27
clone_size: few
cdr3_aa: CAGINRPNTEAFF
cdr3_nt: TGTGCCGGCATAAACAGGCCCAACACTGAAGCTTTCTTT

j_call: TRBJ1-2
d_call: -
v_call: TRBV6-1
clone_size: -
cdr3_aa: CASSLQGFGYTF
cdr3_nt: TGTGCCAGCAGCCTTCAGGGTTTTGGCTACACCTTC

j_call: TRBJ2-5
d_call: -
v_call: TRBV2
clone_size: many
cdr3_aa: CASNRNRETQYF
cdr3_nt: TGTGCCAGCAACAGGAATAGGGAGACCCAGTACTTC

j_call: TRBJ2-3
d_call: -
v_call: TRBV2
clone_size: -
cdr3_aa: CASTRLHTDTQYF
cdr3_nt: TGTGCCAGCACGAGACTCCACACAGATACGCAGTATTTT

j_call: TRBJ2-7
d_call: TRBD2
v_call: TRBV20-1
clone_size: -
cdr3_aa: CSAEVGLAGVWEQYF
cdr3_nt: TGCAGTGCCGAGGTTGGACTAGCGGGAGTGTGGGAGCAGTACTTC

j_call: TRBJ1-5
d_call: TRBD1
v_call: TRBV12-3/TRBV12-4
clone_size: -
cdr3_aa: CASTPKGARQPQHF
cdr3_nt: TGTGCCAGCACCCCGAAGGGGGCTCGTCAGCCCCAGCATTTT

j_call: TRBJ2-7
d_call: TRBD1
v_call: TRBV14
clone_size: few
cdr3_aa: CASSTGGWHEQYF
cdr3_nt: TGTGCCAGCAGCACAGGGGGTTGGCACGAGCAGTACTTC

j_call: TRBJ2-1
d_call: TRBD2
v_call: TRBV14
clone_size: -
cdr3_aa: CASRPFSGRAGEQFF
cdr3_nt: TGTGCCAGCAGACCCTTTAGCGGGAGGGCCGGGGAGCAGTTCTTC

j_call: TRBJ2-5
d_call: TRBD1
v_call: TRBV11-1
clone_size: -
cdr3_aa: CASSWTGGVETQYF
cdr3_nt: TGTGCCAGCAGCTGGACAGGGGGCGTCGAGACCCAGTACTTC

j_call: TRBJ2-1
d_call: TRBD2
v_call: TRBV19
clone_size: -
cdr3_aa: CASSPTGGGINEQFF
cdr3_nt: TGTGCCAGTAGTCCCACGGGCGGGGGAATTAATGAGCAGTTCTTC

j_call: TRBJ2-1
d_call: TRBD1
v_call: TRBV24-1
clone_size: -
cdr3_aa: CATSDSRPQGNEQFF
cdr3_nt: TGTGCCACCAGTGATTCGCGCCCACAGGGGAATGAGCAGTTCTTC

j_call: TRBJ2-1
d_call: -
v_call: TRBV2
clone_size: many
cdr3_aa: CASILPLLNNEQFF
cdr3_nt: TGTGCCAGCATCTTACCCCTTTTGAACAATGAGCAGTTCTTC

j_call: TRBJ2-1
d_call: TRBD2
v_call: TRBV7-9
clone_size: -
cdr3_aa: CASSRSGGGWNEQFF
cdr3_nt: TGTGCCAGCAGCCGCTCGGGGGGGGGGTGGAATGAGCAGTTCTTC

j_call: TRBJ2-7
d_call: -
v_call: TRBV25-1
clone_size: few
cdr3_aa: CASIGGFGEQYF
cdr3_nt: TGTGCCAGCATCGGGGGATTCGGCGAGCAGTACTTC

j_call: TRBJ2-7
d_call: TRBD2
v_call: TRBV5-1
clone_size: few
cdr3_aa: CASSPSRGLETYEQYF
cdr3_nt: TGCGCCAGCAGCCCCTCGAGGGGACTAGAAACCTACGAGCAGTACTTC

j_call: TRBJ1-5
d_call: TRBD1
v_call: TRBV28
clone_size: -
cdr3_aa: CASSRTGAGVKPQHF
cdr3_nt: TGTGCCAGCAGCAGGACAGGGGCCGGCGTTAAGCCCCAGCATTTT

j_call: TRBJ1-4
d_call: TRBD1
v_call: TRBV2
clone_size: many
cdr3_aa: CASTSRGPEKLFF
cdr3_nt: TGTGCCAGCACCTCCAGGGGGCCTGAAAAACTGTTTTTT

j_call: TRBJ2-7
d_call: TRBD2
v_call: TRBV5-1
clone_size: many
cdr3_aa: CASSASGRAFYEQYF
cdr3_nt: TGCGCCAGCAGCGCTAGCGGGAGGGCCTTTTACGAGCAGTACTTC

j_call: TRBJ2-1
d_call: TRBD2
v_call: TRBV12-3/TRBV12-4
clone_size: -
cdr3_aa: CASSARLAGESNEQFF
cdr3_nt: TGTGCCAGCAGTGCCCGACTAGCGGGAGAGTCCAATGAGCAGTTCTTC

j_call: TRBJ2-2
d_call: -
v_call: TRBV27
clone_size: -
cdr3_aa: CASSFGLALSGELFF
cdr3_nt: TGTGCCAGCAGTTTTGGTCTAGCTCTGAGCGGGGAGCTGTTTTTT

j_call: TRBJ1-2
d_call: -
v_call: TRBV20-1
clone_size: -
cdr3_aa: CSARAHVKGSGYTF
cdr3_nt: TGCAGTGCTAGAGCCCACGTAAAGGGGAGTGGCTACACCTTC

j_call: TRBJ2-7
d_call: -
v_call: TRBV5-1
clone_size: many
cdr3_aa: CASSRVGEPEDEQYF
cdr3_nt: TGCGCCAGCAGCAGGGTGGGGGAGCCGGAGGACGAGCAGTACTTC

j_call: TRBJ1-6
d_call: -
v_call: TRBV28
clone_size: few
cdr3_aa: CASSAWTLLNSPLHF
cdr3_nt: TGTGCCAGCAGTGCGTGGACCCTGCTAAATTCACCCCTCCACTTT

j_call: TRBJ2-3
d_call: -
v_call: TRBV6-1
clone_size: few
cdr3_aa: CASSERVAFGGDTQYF
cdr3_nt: TGTGCCAGCAGTGAACGGGTAGCGTTCGGGGGAGATACGCAGTATTTT

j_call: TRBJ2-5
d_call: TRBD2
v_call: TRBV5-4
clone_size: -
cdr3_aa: CASSLVAGGGETQYF
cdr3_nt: TGTGCCAGCAGCTTGGTGGCGGGGGGTGGGGAGACCCAGTACTTC

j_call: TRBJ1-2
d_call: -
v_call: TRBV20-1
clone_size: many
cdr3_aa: CSASLAGGPNGYTF
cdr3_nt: TGCAGTGCTAGTTTGGCAGGTGGCCCAAATGGCTACACCTTC

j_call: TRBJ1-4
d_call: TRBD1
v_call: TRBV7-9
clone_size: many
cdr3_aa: CASSWTGSGEKLFF
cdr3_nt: TGTGCCAGCAGCTGGACAGGGTCCGGTGAAAAACTGTTTTTT

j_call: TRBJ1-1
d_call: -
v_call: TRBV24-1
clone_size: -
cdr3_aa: CATSDFSDEAFF
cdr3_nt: TGTGCCACCAGTGATTTCTCGGATGAAGCTTTCTTT